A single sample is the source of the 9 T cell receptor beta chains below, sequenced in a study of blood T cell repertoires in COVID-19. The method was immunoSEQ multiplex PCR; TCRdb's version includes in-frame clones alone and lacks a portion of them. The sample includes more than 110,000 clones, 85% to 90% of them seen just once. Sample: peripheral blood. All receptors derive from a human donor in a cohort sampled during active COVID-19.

The CDR3 coding sequence is TGCGCCAGCAGCAGGGGATCCTACAATGAGCAGTTCTTC. It codes for CASSRGSYNEQFF. The V gene is TRBV4-1, the J gene TRBJ2-1; D might be TRBD1 (5 bases). The CDR3 length is 13 residues. Germline CDR1 reads MGHRA; CDR2 reads YSYEKL. The V end lost 5 bases, the J end lost 1 base, and 6 bases lay between the germline ends.

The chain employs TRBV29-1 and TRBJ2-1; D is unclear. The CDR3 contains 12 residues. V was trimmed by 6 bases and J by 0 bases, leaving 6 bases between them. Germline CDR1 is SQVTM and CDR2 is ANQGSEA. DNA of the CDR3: TGCAGCGTCGCACTCTCCTACAATGAGCAGTTCTTC. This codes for CSVALSYNEQFF.

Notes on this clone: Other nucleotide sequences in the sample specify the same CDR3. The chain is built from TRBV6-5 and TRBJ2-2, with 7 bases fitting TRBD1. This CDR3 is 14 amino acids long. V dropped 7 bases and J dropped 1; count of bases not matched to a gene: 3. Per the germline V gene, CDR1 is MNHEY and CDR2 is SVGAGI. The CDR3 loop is CASTSGGNTGELFF. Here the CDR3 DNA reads TGTGCCAGCACCTCAGGGGGGAACACCGGGGAGCTGTTTTTT.

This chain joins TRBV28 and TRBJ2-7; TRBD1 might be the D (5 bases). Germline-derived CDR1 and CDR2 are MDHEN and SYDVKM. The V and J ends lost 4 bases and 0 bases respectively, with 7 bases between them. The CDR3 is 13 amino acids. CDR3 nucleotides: TGTGCCAGCAGTTACAGGAACTCCTACGAGCAGTACTTC. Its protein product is CASSYRNSYEQYF.

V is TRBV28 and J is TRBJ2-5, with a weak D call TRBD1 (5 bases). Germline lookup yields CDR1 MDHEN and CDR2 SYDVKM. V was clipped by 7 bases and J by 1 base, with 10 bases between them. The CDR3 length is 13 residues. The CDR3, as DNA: TGTGCCAGCACCCTGGACATCCAAGAGACCCAGTACTTC. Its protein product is CASTLDIQETQYF.

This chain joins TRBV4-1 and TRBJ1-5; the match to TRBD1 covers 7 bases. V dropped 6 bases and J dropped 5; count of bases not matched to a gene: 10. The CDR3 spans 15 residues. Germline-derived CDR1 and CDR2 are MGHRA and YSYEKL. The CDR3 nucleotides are TGCGCCAGCAGACTCGACAGGGAATGGGATCAGCCCCAGCATTTT. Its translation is CASRLDREWDQPQHF.

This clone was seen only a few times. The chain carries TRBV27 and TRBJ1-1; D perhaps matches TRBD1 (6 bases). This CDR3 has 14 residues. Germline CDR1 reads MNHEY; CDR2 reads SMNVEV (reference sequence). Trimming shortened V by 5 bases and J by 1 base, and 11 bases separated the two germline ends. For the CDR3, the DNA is TGTGCCAGCAGTGGCCGGACAGCGAACACTGAAGCTTTCTTT. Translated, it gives CASSGRTANTEAFF.

For the CDR3, the DNA is TGTGCCAGCAGCTCCTCCTCGGGAGCAACCGGGGAGCTGTTTTTT. Amino acid sequence: CASSSSSGATGELFF. The chain is built from TRBV7-3 and TRBJ2-2, with a possible D match to TRBD2 (6 bases). Per germline, CDR1 SGHTA and CDR2 FQGTGA. The CDR3 has 15 amino acids. V was trimmed by 4 bases and J by 5 bases, leaving 14 bases between them.

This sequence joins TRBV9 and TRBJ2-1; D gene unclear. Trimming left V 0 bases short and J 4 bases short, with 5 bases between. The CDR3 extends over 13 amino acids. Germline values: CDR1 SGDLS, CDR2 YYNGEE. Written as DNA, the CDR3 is TGTGCCAGCAGCGTAGGCAGATACAATGAGCAGTTCTTC. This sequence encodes CASSVGRYNEQFF. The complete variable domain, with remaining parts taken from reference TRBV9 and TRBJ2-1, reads DSGVTQTPKHLITATGQRVTLRCSPRSGDLSVYWYQQSLDQGLQFLIQYYNGEERAKGNILERFSAQQFPDLHSELNLSSLELGDSALYFCASSVGRYNEQFFGPGTRLTVL.